The 31 T cell receptor beta chains below all came from one sample that was sequenced in a study of T cell clonotyping in hematopoietic cell transplantation. Libraries were prepared by immunoSEQ multiplex PCR; TCRdb keeps only in-frame clonotypes and omits some of them. The repertoire consists of 15,000 or so clones, with 71% occurring once and the leading ten covering about 9.3%. The sequenced sample was peripheral blood mononuclear cells. These receptors were collected from a woman aged 60 to 75 in good health. Some clones in this sample may be carry-over from other donors' samples.

This chain links TRBV5-6 with TRBJ2-7; D unresolved. The CDR3 covers 15 residues. The V end was cut by 4 bases, the J end by 0 bases, with 14 bases between. CDR1 SGHDT and CDR2 YYEEEE come from the germline V gene. The CDR3 region has the DNA TGTGCCAGCAGCCAACTTGGGCCAAGCTCCTACGAGCAGTACTTC. Its protein product is CASSQLGPSSYEQYF.

The V gene is TRBV7-2, the J gene TRBJ2-7, with 9 bases lining up with TRBD2. V lost 1 base to trimming and J lost 5 bases; unmatched junction nucleotides: 9. The germline gives CDR1 SGHTA, CDR2 FQGNSA. There are 16 residues in the CDR3. CDR3 sequence (DNA): TGTGCCAGCAGCTTAGGTTGGATAGCGGGAGAACACGAGCAGTACTTC. This gives the protein CASSLGWIAGEHEQYF.

The rearrangement links TRBV28 to TRBJ1-3; D possibly corresponds to TRBD1 (6 bases). CDR1 is MDHEN and CDR2 is SYDVKM in the germline V gene. The V and J ends lost 5 bases and 7 bases respectively, with 18 bases between them. The CDR3 is 15 amino acids. CDR3 sequence (DNA): TGTGCCAGCAGTATCGGGACTCTGCAGGGGAACACCATATATTTT. Residues: CASSIGTLQGNTIYF. The full variable domain, completed using reference TRBV28 and TRBJ1-3, is DVKVTQSSRYLVKRTGEKVFLECVQDMDHENMFWYRQDPGLGLRLIYFSYDVKMKEKGDIPEGYSVSREKKERFSLILESASTNQTSMYLCASSIGTLQGNTIYFGEGSWLTVV.

Only a few counts were recorded for this clone. J is TRBJ2-7 and V is TRBV2; D possibly corresponds to TRBD2 (6 bases). Germline values: CDR1 SNHLY, CDR2 FYNNEI. This CDR3 has 14 residues. V was shortened by 0 bases and J by 6 bases, with 12 bases between the two germline ends. The CDR3 is CASSEALRRAEQYF. CDR3 DNA sequence: TGTGCCAGCAGTGAAGCGCTGAGGAGGGCCGAGCAGTACTTC. Drawing the rest from reference TRBV2 and TRBJ2-7, the complete variable domain is EPEVTQTPSHQVTQMGQEVILRCVPISNHLYFYWYRQILGQKVEFLVSFYNNEISEKSEIFDDQFSVERPDGSNFTLKIRSTKLEDSAMYFCASSEALRRAEQYFGPGTRLTVT.

The gene calls are TRBV5-1 and TRBJ1-1; a weak D match, TRBD1 (5 bases). The V gene's germline CDR1 is SGHRS and CDR2 YFSETQ. V was trimmed by 3 bases and J by 3 bases, leaving 21 bases between them. The CDR3 spans 17 residues. The CDR3 is CASSSSSFGAVDTEAFF. CDR3 nucleotides: TGCGCCAGCAGCTCATCCAGTTTTGGGGCCGTGGACACTGAAGCTTTCTTT.

V usage is TRBV5-1 and J usage is TRBJ1-6, with TRBD1 matching over 7 bases. V shed 0 bases, J shed 0 bases, and the junction held 6 bases outside the gene matches. Per the germline V gene, CDR1 is SGHRS and CDR2 is YFSETQ. The CDR3 is 18 amino acids. The CDR3 loop is CASSLAGQRSSYNSPLHF. The DNA of the CDR3 is TGCGCCAGCAGCTTGGCGGGACAGCGGAGCTCCTATAATTCACCCCTCCACTTT.

The V gene is TRBV28, the J gene TRBJ2-7; TRBD2 is a possible D gene (5 bases). Trimming pared 6 bases from V and 2 bases from J, leaving 8 bases between. This CDR3 comprises 12 residues. CDR1 MDHEN and CDR2 SYDVKM come from the germline V gene. The CDR3 spells CASRGDTYEQYF. As DNA, the CDR3 is TGTGCCAGCAGGGGAGACACCTACGAGCAGTACTTC.

This clone was recorded a few times. This chain uses TRBV9 with TRBJ2-5; 7 nucleotides align to TRBD2. The CDR3 is 17 amino acids. Germline CDR1 is SGDLS and CDR2 is YYNGEE. V gave up 3 bases and J gave up 5 bases; unmatched junction bases: 16. CDR3 residues: CASSARGERRGGETQYF. The CDR3 bases are TGTGCCAGCAGCGCCCGGGGGGAGCGGCGGGGAGGGGAGACCCAGTACTTC. The full variable domain, rest sourced from reference TRBV9 and TRBJ2-5, is DSGVTQTPKHLITATGQRVTLRCSPRSGDLSVYWYQQSLDQGLQFLIQYYNGEERAKGNILERFSAQQFPDLHSELNLSSLELGDSALYFCASSARGERRGGETQYFGPGTRLLVL.

The V gene is TRBV5-1, the J gene TRBJ1-3, with D hard to call. V was trimmed by 0 bases and J by 4 bases, leaving 2 bases between them. Germline CDR1 and CDR2: SGHRS and YFSETQ. The CDR3 has 12 amino acids. The CDR3 sequence is CASSLEGNTIYF. The CDR3 DNA sequence: TGCGCCAGCAGCTTGGAAGGAAACACCATATATTTT.

The chain uses TRBV7-2 and TRBJ1-1; TRBD1 aligns across 9 bases. V lost 0 bases to trimming and J lost 8 bases; unmatched junction nucleotides: 7. Looked up from germline, CDR1 is SGHTA and CDR2 is FQGNSA. The CDR3 runs to 15 residues. The CDR3: CASSLAEYRGREAFF. CDR3 DNA sequence: TGTGCCAGCAGCTTAGCGGAATACAGGGGGCGGGAAGCTTTCTTT. Based on the CDR3 plus reference TRBV7-2 and TRBJ1-1, the full variable domain is GAGVSQSPSNKVTEKGKDVELRCDPISGHTALYWYRQSLGQGLEFLIYFQGNSAPDKSGLPSDRFSAERTGGSVSTLTIQRTQQEDSAVYLCASSLAEYRGREAFFGQGTRLTVV.

The rearrangement links TRBV9 to TRBJ2-7, with 12 bases lining up with TRBD2. This CDR3 has 15 amino acids. Trimming at V came to 4 bases and at J to 4 bases, leaving 6 bases not matched to a gene. In germline, CDR1 is SGDLS, CDR2 YYNGEE. CDR3 sequence (DNA): TGTGCCAGCAGCAGCGAGACTAGCGGGAGTTACGAGCAGTACTTC. Translated: CASSSETSGSYEQYF.

This chain links TRBV6-6 with TRBJ1-2; 7 nucleotides match TRBD1. Losses at the gene ends were 5 bases for V and 2 bases for J; bases not matched to a gene: 2. CDR1 and CDR2 (germline): MNHNY, SVGAGI (reference sequence). The CDR3 contains 13 residues. CDR3 amino acids: CASSPGQNYGYTF. The DNA of the CDR3 is TGTGCCAGCAGTCCGGGACAGAACTATGGCTACACCTTC.

The CDR3 DNA is TGTGCCAGCAGCGCGGACAGGAGCAATCAGCCCCAGCATTTT. Residues: CASSADRSNQPQHF. The chain recombines TRBV14 with TRBJ1-5; 7 bases are shared with TRBD1. This CDR3 region has 14 residues. Germline loops: CDR1 SGHDN, CDR2 FVKESK. The ends lost 5 bases at V and 1 base at J; junction bases unmatched: 2.

This clone has a handful of counts. The chain links TRBV30 to TRBJ1-1, with D hard to call. CDR1 GTSNPN and CDR2 SVGIG come from the germline V gene (reference sequence). V lost 4 bases and J lost 6, with 9 bases in between. The CDR3 is 11 residues long. The CDR3 region is CAWTQAAEAFF. Written as DNA, the CDR3 is TGTGCCTGGACCCAAGCGGCTGAAGCTTTCTTT.

J is TRBJ2-7 and V is TRBV27, with unresolved D. Between the trimmed V and J ends, which lost 6 bases and 0 bases, there was a span of 9 bases. This CDR3 contains 13 residues. From germline, CDR1 is MNHEY and CDR2 SMNVEV (reference sequence). CDR3 sequence: CASRLHPSYEQYF. Here the CDR3 DNA reads TGTGCCAGCAGACTCCACCCCTCCTACGAGCAGTACTTC.

This clone occurred once. This chain connects TRBV5-1 to TRBJ2-7, with 7 bases matching TRBD1. This CDR3 comprises 15 residues. The germline V gene encodes CDR1 SGHRS and CDR2 YFSETQ. Trimming cost V 0 bases and J 4 bases; bases outside gene matches: 7. The chain's CDR3 is CASSLGGTENYEQYF. In DNA form, the CDR3 reads TGCGCCAGCAGCTTGGGTGGGACAGAGAATTACGAGCAGTACTTC. Combining the CDR3 with reference TRBV5-1 and TRBJ2-7 gives the whole variable domain KAGVTQTPRYLIKTRGQQVTLSCSPISGHRSVSWYQQTPGQGLQFLFEYFSETQRNKGNFPGRFSGRQFSNSRSEMNVSTLELGDSALYLCASSLGGTENYEQYFGPGTRLTVT.

The gene calls are TRBV5-6 and TRBJ1-6; D is unclear. This CDR3 region has 13 residues. The germline V gene has CDR1 SGHDT and CDR2 YYEEEE. The germline V and J ends were trimmed by 2 bases and 6 bases, with 6 bases remaining between them. The CDR3 bases are TGTGCCAGCAGCTTCCCTAGTAATTCACCCCTCCACTTT. Translation gives CASSFPSNSPLHF.

CDR3 DNA sequence: TGTGCCAGCAGCTCCCGTGGAGGGACTGAAGCTTTCTTT. This encodes CASSSRGGTEAFF. The chain links TRBV7-8 to TRBJ1-1, with D unresolved. The CDR3 contains 13 residues. Between the trimmed V and J ends, which lost 4 bases and 5 bases, there was a span of 11 bases. Germline loops: CDR1 SGHVS, CDR2 FQNEAQ.

The V and J genes are TRBV25-1 and TRBJ2-7, with TRBD1 matching over 7 bases. Germline V gene lookup returns CDR1 MGHDK and CDR2 SYGVNS. With V trimmed by 10 bases and J by 3 bases, 9 bases remained unmatched. The CDR3 has 13 residues. This CDR3 is CATYGTELYEQYF. The CDR3 DNA follows: TGTGCCACGTACGGGACAGAACTCTACGAGCAGTACTTC.

The genes are TRBV19 and TRBJ1-5, with TRBD1 matching over 8 bases. CDR3 length equals 14 residues. V was clipped by 3 bases and J by 11 bases; unmatched bases: 9. Germline lookup yields CDR1 LNHDA and CDR2 SQIVND (reference sequence). The CDR3 here is CASSIEGQGSAQHF. CDR3 nucleotide sequence: TGTGCCAGTAGTATCGAAGGACAGGGCTCGGCCCAGCATTTT.

The CDR3 loop reads CASSLVLPSGTDNYGYTF. The DNA of the CDR3 is TGTGCCAGCAGCTTGGTCTTACCATCCGGGACAGACAACTATGGCTACACCTTC. This rearrangement joins TRBV5-6 to TRBJ1-2; 7 bases are shared with TRBD1. This CDR3 has 18 amino acids. V was pared by 0 bases and J by 2 bases, with 13 bases of the junction left unmatched. Germline V gives CDR1 SGHDT, CDR2 YYEEEE.

In this sample, this clone turned up a few times. The genes are TRBV4-3 and TRBJ2-7, with a tentative D call TRBD2 (6 bases). The germline gives CDR1 LGHNA, CDR2 YSLEER. V was trimmed by 1 base and J by 3 bases, leaving 13 bases between them. The CDR3 spans 15 residues. The chain's CDR3 is CASSQGTRAGYEQYF. CDR3 bases: TGCGCCAGCAGCCAAGGGACGCGAGCGGGCTACGAGCAGTACTTC.

V gene TRBV2 combines with J gene TRBJ1-5; D not resolved. V was trimmed by 1 base and J by 7 bases, leaving 11 bases between them. Germline CDR1 SNHLY, CDR2 FYNNEI. The CDR3 length is 14 residues. CDR3 sequence (DNA): TGTGCCAGCAGTGAAGTAGCGGGCGGCCAGCCCCAGCATTTT. It encodes CASSEVAGGQPQHF.

V is TRBV7-8 and J is TRBJ2-5; D is undetermined. CDR1 and CDR2 from the germline V gene are SGHVS and FQNEAQ. Between the trimmed V and J ends, which lost 5 bases and 4 bases, there was a span of 14 bases. This CDR3 comprises 14 residues. CDR3 coding DNA: TGTGCCAGCAGCGACCCTGGGTTGCCAGAGACCCAGTACTTC. The encoded protein is CASSDPGLPETQYF.

The gene calls are TRBV27 and TRBJ1-5, with D tentatively TRBD1 (5 bases). This CDR3 has 13 residues. In germline, CDR1 is MNHEY, CDR2 SMNVEV (reference sequence). The ends were cut back, 3 bases at V and 4 bases at J, with 7 bases in the middle. The CDR3 sequence: CASSFSGNQPQHF. CDR3 nucleotide sequence: TGTGCCAGCAGTTTTTCAGGGAATCAGCCCCAGCATTTT.

This chain connects TRBV30 to TRBJ2-3, with TRBD2 identical over 9 bases. V lost 4 bases to trimming and J lost 8 bases; unmatched junction nucleotides: 7. Germline V gene lookup returns CDR1 GTSNPN and CDR2 SVGIG (reference sequence). This CDR3 comprises 13 residues. DNA of the CDR3: TGTGCCTGGATGACTAGCGGTAGTGGTACGCAGTATTTT. It specifies CAWMTSGSGTQYF.

The chain links TRBV28 to TRBJ1-1, with D perhaps matching TRBD1 (5 bases). CDR3 size: 15 residues. Looked up from germline, CDR1 is MDHEN and CDR2 is SYDVKM. The germline V and J ends were trimmed by 4 bases and 4 bases, with 16 bases remaining between them. This CDR3 reads CASSSGDRGRTEAFF. CDR3 DNA: TGTGCCAGCAGTTCTGGGGACCGAGGGCGCACTGAAGCTTTCTTT.

This clone appeared a few times. The chain carries TRBV30 and TRBJ1-5; TRBD1 agrees at 7 bases. Germline V CDR1 and CDR2: GTSNPN, SVGIG (reference sequence). Losses at the gene ends were 1 base for V and 5 bases for J; bases not matched to a gene: 2. This CDR3 has 13 residues. The CDR3 DNA sequence: TGTGCCTGGAGTGGACAGGGCGATCAGCCCCAGCATTTT. It specifies CAWSGQGDQPQHF.

V is TRBV6-6 and J is TRBJ1-2; unclear D gene. The CDR3 is 10 amino acids. Trimming removed 3 bases at V and 8 bases at J, with 4 bases between. CDR1 MNHNY and CDR2 SVGAGI come from the germline V gene (reference sequence). The CDR3 region has the DNA TGTGCCAGCAGTTATGGGGGCTACACCTTC. This sequence encodes CASSYGGYTF.

This sequence joins TRBV4-1 and TRBJ2-6; D is ambiguous. The CDR3 runs 17 residues. Germline values: CDR1 MGHRA, CDR2 YSYEKL. V was clipped by 0 bases and J by 2 bases, with 11 bases between them. This CDR3 is CASSQDIILTGANVLTF. CDR3 DNA: TGCGCCAGCAGCCAAGATATCATACTCACTGGGGCCAACGTCCTGACTTTC.

This clone ranks as medium-sized. This sequence joins TRBV5-1 and TRBJ2-5; 16 bases line up with TRBD2. Germline loops: CDR1 SGHRS, CDR2 YFSETQ. Losses at the gene ends were 4 bases for V and 4 bases for J; bases not matched to a gene: 4. The CDR3 consists of 16 residues. The CDR3 DNA is TGCGCCAGCAGCCCGGGACTAGCGGGAGGGCGAGAGACCCAGTACTTC. Its translation is CASSPGLAGGRETQYF.